The sequence of this T cell receptor (beta chain) was determined in a study of cytotoxic CD8 clonotypes in ibrutinib-treated CLL. About the study: The samples contained around 250,000 productive templates on average. They also contained an average of 94,082 productive rearrangements.

This CDR3 has 16 amino acids. CDR1 and CDR2 (germline): SGHDN, FVKESK. The ends were cut back, 4 bases at V and 8 bases at J, with 23 bases in the middle. This clone appeared a few times. Data came from immunoSEQ multiplex PCR; TCRdb stores just in-frame clones and leaves some out. The sample contains roughly 250,000 clones, 60% to 75% of which appear only once. Sequenced material: PBMCs, taken after 24 months of ibrutinib treatment. This sequence originates from a human donor with chronic lymphocytic leukemia. The rearrangement links TRBV14 to TRBJ1-2, with D uncertain. The CDR3 spells CASSPPSSLGFKGYTF. CDR3 in DNA: TGTGCCAGCAGCCCACCGTCCTCCTTGGGGTTTAAGGGCTACACCTTC.